These 10 T cell receptor beta chains were sequenced from one sample in a study of blood T cell repertoires in COVID-19. TCRdb keeps only in-frame clones here, not all; method: immunoSEQ multiplex PCR. The table records under 95,000 clones, around nine tenths of them present only once. The sequencing sample was made of peripheral blood. All receptors derive from a middle-aged man with acute or convalescent COVID-19.

Concerning this clone itself: This specimen includes other DNA sequences encoding the same CDR3. V usage is TRBV15 and J usage is TRBJ1-5, with 8 bases matching TRBD1. The V segment lost 3 bases and the J segment 4 bases; nucleotides outside the gene matches: 2. The CDR3 is 14 amino acids. Germline values: CDR1 LNHNV, CDR2 YYDKDF (reference sequence). For the CDR3, the DNA is TGTGCCACCAGCAGTAGGACAGGGAATCAGCCCCAGCATTTT. Translated, it gives CATSSRTGNQPQHF. The whole variable domain, remainder taken from reference TRBV15 and TRBJ1-5, is DAMVIQNPRYQVTQFGKPVTLSCSQTLNHNVMYWYQQKSSQAPKLLFHYYDKDFNNEADTPDNFQSRRPNTSFCFLDIRSPGLGDTAMYLCATSSRTGNQPQHFGDGTRLSIL.

The chain is built from TRBV5-6 and TRBJ1-2, with TRBD1 as a possible D gene (5 bases). V dropped 3 bases and J dropped 4 bases, with 10 bases sitting between them. This CDR3 is built from 13 residues. Germline V CDR1 and CDR2: SGHDT, YYEEEE. CDR3 DNA: TGTGCCAGCAGCTGGCCCGGGGGCTATGGCTACACCTTC. It codes for CASSWPGGYGYTF.

This clone occurred once. The CDR3 region is CASSVGGTNYGYTF. The DNA of the CDR3 is TGTGCCAGCAGCGTAGGTGGGACAAACTATGGCTACACCTTC. The rearrangement joins TRBV9 to TRBJ1-2, with a weak D call TRBD1 (6 bases). Trimming took off 0 bases at V and 2 bases at J, with 8 bases between the two ends. Germline-derived CDR1 and CDR2 are SGDLS and YYNGEE. The CDR3 runs 14 residues.

The chain has TRBV11-3 and TRBJ2-7; D unclear. V was shortened by 5 bases and J by 5 bases, with 13 bases between the two germline ends. Germline V gives CDR1 SGHNT, CDR2 YENEEA. The CDR3 covers 13 residues. The CDR3 protein is CASSAGLENEQYF. DNA for the CDR3: TGTGCCAGCAGCGCCGGGTTGGAGAACGAGCAGTACTTC.

This clone appeared once. This chain uses TRBV12-3 or TRBV12-4 with TRBJ2-1; D not resolved. The CDR3 has 13 residues. V lost 2 bases and J 12 bases, leaving 14 bases between the germline ends. The CDR3 loop reads CASSLSPRYRQFF. DNA for the CDR3: TGTGCCAGCAGTTTATCACCACGGTATAGGCAGTTCTTC.

This rearrangement joins TRBV10-3 to TRBJ1-3, with unresolved D. The CDR3 is 17 residues long. V lost 5 bases, J lost 0 bases, and 17 bases lay in between. Germline V gives CDR1 ENHRY, CDR2 SYGVKD. CDR3 loop: CAISSPITESSGNTIYF. In nucleotides, the CDR3 is TGTGCCATCAGTTCGCCGATAACTGAGAGCTCTGGAAACACCATATATTTT.

V and J are TRBV3-1 (or the pseudogene TRBV3-2) and TRBJ1-5, with unresolved D. CDR3 length: 14 amino acids. With 1 base removed from V and 9 bases from J, the gap between germline ends came to 13 bases. Germline V gene lookup returns CDR1 LGHDT and CDR2 YNNKEL (reference sequence). The DNA of the CDR3 is TGTGCCAGCAGCCAAGGGCAGAGGTTGGGGCCCCAGCATTTT. Amino acids: CASSQGQRLGPQHF.

This chain joins TRBV21-1 and TRBJ1-1; the table calls TRBD1, which could not be checked here. TRBV21-1 is shown as a pseudogene. The CDR3 extends over 13 amino acids. For the CDR3, the DNA is TGTGCCAGCAGCAACGGCAGGGCGACTGAAGCTTTCTTT. Protein sequence: CASSNGRATEAFF.

The V gene is TRBV2, the J gene TRBJ1-3; D gene unclear. CDR1 is SNHLY, CDR2 FYNNEI, per germline. The CDR3 has 14 residues. V lost 5 bases and J 4 bases, leaving 12 bases between the germline ends. As DNA, the CDR3 is TGTGCCAGCAGTTACATGCCGATGGGAAACACCATATATTTT. It yields the protein CASSYMPMGNTIYF.

The chain joins TRBV5-1 to TRBJ2-3; 12 bases map to TRBD2. Trimming at V came to 7 bases and at J to 5 bases, leaving 14 bases not matched to a gene. CDR3 length: 17 amino acids. Germline V lookup: CDR1 SGHRS, CDR2 YFSETQ. The chain's CDR3 is CASRGDQTSGRGDTQYF. For the CDR3, the DNA is TGCGCCAGCCGCGGAGACCAGACTAGCGGGAGAGGAGATACGCAGTATTTT.